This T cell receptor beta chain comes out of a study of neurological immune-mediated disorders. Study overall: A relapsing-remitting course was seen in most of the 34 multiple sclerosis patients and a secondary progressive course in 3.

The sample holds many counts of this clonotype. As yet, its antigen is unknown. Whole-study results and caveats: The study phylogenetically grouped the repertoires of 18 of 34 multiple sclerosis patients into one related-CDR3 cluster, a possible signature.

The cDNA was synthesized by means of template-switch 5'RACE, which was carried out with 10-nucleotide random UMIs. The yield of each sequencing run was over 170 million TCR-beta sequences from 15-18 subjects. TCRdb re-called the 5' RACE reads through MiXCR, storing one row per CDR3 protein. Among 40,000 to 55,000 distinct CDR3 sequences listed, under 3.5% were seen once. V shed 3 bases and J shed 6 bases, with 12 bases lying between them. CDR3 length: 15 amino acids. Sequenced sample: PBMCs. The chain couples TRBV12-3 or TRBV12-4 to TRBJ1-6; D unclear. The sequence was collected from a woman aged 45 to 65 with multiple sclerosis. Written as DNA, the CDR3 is TGTGCCAGCAGTTTCAGTGGGCCGACTAATTCACCCCTCCACTTT. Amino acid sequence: CASSFSGPTNSPLHF.